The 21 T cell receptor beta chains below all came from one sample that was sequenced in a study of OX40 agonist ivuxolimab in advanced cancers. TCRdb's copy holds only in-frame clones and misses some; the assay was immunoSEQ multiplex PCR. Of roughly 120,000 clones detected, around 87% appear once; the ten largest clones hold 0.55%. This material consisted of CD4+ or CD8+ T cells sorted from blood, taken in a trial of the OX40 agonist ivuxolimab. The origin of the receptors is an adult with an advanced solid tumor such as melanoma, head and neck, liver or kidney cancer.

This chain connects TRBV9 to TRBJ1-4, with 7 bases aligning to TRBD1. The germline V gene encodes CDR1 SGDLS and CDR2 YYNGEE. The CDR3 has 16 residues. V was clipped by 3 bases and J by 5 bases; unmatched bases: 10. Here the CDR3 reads CASSGQLTGPNEKLFF. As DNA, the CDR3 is TGTGCCAGCAGCGGGCAATTGACAGGGCCCAATGAAAAACTGTTTTTT.

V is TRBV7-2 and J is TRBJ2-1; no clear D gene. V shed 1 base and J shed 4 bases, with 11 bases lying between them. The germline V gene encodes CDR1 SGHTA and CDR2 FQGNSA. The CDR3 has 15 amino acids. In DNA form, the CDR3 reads TGTGCCAGCAGCTTAGACTGGCGCGTTTACAATGAGCAGTTCTTC. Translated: CASSLDWRVYNEQFF.

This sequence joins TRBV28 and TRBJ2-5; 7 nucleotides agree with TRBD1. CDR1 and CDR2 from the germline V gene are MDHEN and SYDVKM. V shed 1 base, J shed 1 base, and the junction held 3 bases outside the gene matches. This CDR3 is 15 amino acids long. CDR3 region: CASSLLGGPQETQYF. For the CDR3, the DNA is TGTGCCAGCAGTTTATTAGGGGGCCCCCAAGAGACCCAGTACTTC.

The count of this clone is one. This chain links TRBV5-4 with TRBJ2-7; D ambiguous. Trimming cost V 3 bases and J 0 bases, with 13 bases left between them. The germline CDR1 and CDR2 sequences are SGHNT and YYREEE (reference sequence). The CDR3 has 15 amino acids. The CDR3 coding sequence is TGTGCCAGCAGCTCCAAAGGGCGAAGCTCCTACGAGCAGTACTTC. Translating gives CASSSKGRSSYEQYF.

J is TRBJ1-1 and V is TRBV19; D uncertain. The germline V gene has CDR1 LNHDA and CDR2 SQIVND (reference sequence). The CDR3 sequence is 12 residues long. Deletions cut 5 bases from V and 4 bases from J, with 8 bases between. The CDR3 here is CASSRGITEAFF. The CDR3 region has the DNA TGTGCCAGTAGTCGAGGGATCACTGAAGCTTTCTTT.

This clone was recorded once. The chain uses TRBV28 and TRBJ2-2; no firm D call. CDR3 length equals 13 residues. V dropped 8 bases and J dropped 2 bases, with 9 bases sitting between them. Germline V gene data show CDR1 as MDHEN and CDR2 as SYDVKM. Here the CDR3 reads CASLVGNTGELFF. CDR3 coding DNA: TGTGCCAGCTTAGTGGGTAACACCGGGGAGCTGTTTTTT.

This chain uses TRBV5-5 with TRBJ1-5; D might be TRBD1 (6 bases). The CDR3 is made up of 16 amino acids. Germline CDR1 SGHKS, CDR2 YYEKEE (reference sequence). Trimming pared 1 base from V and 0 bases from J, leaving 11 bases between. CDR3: CASSLSGTISNQPQHF. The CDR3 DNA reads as TGTGCCAGCAGCTTGAGCGGGACAATTAGCAATCAGCCCCAGCATTTT.

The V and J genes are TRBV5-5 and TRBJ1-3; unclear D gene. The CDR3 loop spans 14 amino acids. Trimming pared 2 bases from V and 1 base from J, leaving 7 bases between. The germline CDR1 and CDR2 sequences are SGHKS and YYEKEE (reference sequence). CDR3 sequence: CASSLWASGNTIYF. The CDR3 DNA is TGTGCCAGCAGCTTATGGGCGTCTGGAAACACCATATATTTT.

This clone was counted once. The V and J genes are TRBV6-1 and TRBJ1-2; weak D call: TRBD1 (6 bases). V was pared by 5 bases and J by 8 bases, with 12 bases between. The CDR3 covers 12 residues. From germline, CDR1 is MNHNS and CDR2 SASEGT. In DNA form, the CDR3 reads TGTGCCAGCAGTAGAACAGGGCGCGGCTACACCTTC. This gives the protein CASSRTGRGYTF.

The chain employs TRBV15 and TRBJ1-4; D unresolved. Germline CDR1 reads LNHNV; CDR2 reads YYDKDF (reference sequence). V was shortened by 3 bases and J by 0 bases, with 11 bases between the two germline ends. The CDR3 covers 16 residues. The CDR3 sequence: CATSSKRAATNEKLFF. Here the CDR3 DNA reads TGTGCCACCAGCAGCAAAAGGGCGGCAACTAATGAAAAACTGTTTTTT. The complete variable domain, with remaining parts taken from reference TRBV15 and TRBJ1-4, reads DAMVIQNPRYQVTQFGKPVTLSCSQTLNHNVMYWYQQKSSQAPKLLFHYYDKDFNNEADTPDNFQSRRPNTSFCFLDIRSPGLGDTAMYLCATSSKRAATNEKLFFGSGTQLSVL.

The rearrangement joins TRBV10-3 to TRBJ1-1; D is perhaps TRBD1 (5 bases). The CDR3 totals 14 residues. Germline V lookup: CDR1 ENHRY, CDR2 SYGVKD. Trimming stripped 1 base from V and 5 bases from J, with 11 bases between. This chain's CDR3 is CAISEYPKGTEAFF. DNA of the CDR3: TGTGCCATCAGTGAGTATCCTAAGGGGACTGAAGCTTTCTTT.

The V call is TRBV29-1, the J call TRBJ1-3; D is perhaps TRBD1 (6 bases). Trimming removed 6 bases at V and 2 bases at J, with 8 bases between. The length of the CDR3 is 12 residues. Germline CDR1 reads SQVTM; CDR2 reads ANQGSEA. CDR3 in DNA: TGCAGCGTATCAGGGGCTGGAAACACCATATATTTT. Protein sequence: CSVSGAGNTIYF. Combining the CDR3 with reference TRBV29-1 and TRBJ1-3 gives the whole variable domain SAVISQKPSRDICQRGTSLTIQCQVDSQVTMMFWYRQQPGQSLTLIATANQGSEATYESGFVIDKFPISRPNLTFSTLTVSNMSPEDSSIYLCSVSGAGNTIYFGEGSWLTVV.

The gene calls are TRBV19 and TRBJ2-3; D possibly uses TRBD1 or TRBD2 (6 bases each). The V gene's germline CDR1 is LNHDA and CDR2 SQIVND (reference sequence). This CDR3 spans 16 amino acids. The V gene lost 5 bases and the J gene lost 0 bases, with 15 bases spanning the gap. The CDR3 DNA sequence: TGTGCCAGTAGTCTGGGGGGCCTACCTAGCACAGATACGCAGTATTTT. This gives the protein CASSLGGLPSTDTQYF.

CDR3 DNA: TGTGCCAGTAGGGACTCGACAGGGGCCCGAAACACCATATATTTT. Translated, it gives CASRDSTGARNTIYF. The chain is built from TRBV19 and TRBJ1-3; TRBD1 matches 8 bases. Per germline, CDR1 LNHDA and CDR2 SQIVND (reference sequence). J was trimmed by 5 bases and V by 6 bases; bases with no gene match: 9. This CDR3 is 15 amino acids long.

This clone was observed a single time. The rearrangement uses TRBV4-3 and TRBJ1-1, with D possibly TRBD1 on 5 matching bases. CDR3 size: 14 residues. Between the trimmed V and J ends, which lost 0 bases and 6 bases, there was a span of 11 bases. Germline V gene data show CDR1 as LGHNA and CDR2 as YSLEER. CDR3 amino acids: CASSQDVGDAEAFF. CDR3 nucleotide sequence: TGCGCCAGCAGCCAAGATGTAGGGGACGCTGAAGCTTTCTTT.

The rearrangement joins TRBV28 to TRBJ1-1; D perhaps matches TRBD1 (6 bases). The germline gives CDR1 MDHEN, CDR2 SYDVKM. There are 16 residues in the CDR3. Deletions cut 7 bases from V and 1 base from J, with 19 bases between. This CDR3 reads CASNPPAGHGNTEAFF. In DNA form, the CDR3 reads TGTGCCAGCAATCCCCCCGCGGGACACGGGAACACTGAAGCTTTCTTT. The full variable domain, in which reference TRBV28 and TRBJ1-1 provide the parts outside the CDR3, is DVKVTQSSRYLVKRTGEKVFLECVQDMDHENMFWYRQDPGLGLRLIYFSYDVKMKEKGDIPEGYSVSREKKERFSLILESASTNQTSMYLCASNPPAGHGNTEAFFGQGTRLTVV.

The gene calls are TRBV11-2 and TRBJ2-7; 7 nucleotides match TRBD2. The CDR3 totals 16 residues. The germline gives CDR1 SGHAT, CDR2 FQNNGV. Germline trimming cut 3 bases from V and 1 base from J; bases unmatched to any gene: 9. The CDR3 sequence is CASSLSAGVGSYEQYF. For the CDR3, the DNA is TGTGCCAGCAGCTTGTCCGCGGGGGTAGGTTCCTACGAGCAGTACTTC.

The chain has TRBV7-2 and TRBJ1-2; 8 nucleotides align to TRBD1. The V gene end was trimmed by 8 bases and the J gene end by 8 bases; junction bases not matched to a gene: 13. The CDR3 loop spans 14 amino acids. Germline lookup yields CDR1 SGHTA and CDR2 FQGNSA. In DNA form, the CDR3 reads TGTGCCAGCGGGGGGACAGGTCGGCAGAGGGGCTACACCTTC. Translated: CASGGTGRQRGYTF.

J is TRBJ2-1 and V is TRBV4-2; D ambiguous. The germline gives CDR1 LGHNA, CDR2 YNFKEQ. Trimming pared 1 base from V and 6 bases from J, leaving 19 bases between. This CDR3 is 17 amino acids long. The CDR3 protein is CASSQVQGQAPLNEQFF. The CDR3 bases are TGTGCCAGCAGCCAAGTTCAAGGTCAGGCCCCTCTCAATGAGCAGTTCTTC.

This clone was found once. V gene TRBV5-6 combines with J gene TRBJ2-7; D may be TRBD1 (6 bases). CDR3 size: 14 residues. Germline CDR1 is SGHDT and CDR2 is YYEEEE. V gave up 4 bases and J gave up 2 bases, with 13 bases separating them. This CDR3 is CASSTSGTTYEQYF. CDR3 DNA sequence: TGTGCCAGCAGCACTTCCGGGACAACCTACGAGCAGTACTTC.

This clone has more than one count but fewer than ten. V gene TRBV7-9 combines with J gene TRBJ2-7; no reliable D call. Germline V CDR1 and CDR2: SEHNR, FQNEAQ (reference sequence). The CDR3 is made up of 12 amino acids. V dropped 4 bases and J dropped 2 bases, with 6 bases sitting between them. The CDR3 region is CASSSAPYEQYF. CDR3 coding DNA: TGTGCCAGCAGCTCTGCTCCCTACGAGCAGTACTTC.